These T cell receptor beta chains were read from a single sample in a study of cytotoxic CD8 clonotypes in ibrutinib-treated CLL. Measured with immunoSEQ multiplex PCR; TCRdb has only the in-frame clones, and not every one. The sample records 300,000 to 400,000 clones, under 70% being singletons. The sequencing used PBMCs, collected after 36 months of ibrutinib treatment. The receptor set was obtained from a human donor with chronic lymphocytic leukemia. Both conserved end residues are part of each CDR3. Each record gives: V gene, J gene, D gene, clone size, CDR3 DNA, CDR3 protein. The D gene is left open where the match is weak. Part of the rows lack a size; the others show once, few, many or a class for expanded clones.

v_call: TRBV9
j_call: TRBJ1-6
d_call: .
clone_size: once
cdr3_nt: TGTGCCAGCAGCGTGGGCGGTGGGGGATATAATTCACCCCTCCACTTT
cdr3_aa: CASSVGGGGYNSPLHF

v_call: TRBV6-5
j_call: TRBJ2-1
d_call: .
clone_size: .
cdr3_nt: TGTGCCAGCAGTTCGAAAAGGGAATCCTACAATGAGCAGTTCTTC
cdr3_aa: CASSSKRESYNEQFF

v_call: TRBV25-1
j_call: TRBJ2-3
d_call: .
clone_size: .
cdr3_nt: TGTGCCAGCAGTGACATCTCTTCCACAGATACGCAGTATTTT
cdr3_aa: CASSDISSTDTQYF

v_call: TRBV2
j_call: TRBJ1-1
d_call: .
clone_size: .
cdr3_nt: TGTGCCAGCAGGGAGACATTAGGCACTGAAGCTTTCTTT
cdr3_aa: CASRETLGTEAFF

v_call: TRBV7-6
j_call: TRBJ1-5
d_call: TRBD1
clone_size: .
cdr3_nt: TGTGCCAGCAGCCCCGGACAGGGGGCAGGCCAGCCCCAGCATTTT
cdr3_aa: CASSPGQGAGQPQHF

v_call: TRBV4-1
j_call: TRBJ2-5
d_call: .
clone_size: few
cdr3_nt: TGCGCCAGCAGCGCAGAGGGGATCCAAGAGACCCAGTACTTC
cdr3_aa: CASSAEGIQETQYF

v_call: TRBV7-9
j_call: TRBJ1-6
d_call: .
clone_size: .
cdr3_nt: TGTGCCAGCAGCTTAGCGGCAACGGGGGCAGCTAATTCACCCCTCCACTTT
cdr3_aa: CASSLAATGAANSPLHF

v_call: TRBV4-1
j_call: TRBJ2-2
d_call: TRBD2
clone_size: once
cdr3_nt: TGCGCCAGCAGCCAACTAGCGGGAGCCGGGGAGCTGTTTTTT
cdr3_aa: CASSQLAGAGELFF

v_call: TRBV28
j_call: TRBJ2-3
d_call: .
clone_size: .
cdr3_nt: TGTGCCAGCAGTTTGTCAGGTGAAGATACGCAGTATTTT
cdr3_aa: CASSLSGEDTQYF

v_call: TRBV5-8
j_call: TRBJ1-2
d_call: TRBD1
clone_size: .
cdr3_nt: TGTGCCAGCAGCTTTGGACAGGGTCGGCCTCCCCATGGCTACACCTTC
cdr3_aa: CASSFGQGRPPHGYTF

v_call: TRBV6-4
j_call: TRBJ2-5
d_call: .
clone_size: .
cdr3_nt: TGTGCAGCAGTGCCGACAATCCCTCAAGAGACCCAGTACTTC
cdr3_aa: CAAVPTIPQETQYF

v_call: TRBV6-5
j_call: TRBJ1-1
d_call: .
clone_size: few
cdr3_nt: TGTGCCAGCAGGTACCCAACGACAGGCTGGAACACTGAAGCTTTCTTT
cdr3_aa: CASRYPTTGWNTEAFF

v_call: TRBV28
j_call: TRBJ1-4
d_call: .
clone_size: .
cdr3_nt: TGTGCCAGCAGTTTATCAGGGGTACTGGGAAATGAAAAACTGTTTTTT
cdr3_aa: CASSLSGVLGNEKLFF

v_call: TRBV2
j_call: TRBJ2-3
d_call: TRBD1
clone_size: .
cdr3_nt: TGTGCCAGCACTGGACAGGGCGGCCCCACTAGCACAGATACGCAGTATTTT
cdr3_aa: CASTGQGGPTSTDTQYF

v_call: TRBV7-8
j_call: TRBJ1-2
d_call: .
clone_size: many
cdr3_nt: TGTGCCAGCACCGTGCAGGGCTATGGCTACACCTTC
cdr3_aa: CASTVQGYGYTF

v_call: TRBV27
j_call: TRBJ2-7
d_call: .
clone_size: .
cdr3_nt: TGTGCCAGCAGTTTCTACAGGGCCGACGAGCAGTACTTC
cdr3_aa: CASSFYRADEQYF

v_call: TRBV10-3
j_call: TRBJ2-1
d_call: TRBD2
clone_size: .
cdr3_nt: TGTGCCATCAGTGAATATAGGCTAGCGGGAGGGTCCGCCTACAATGAGCAGTTCTTC
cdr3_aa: CAISEYRLAGGSAYNEQFF